What follows are 24 T cell receptor beta chains derived from one specimen sequenced in a study of T cells in Graves' hyperthyroidism and ophthalmopathy. Template material for amplifying TCR beta CDR3 regions consisted of RNA transcripts. Initially, a first-round RT-PCR of the TCR CDR3 employed the HTBI primer set. TCRdb re-derived calls from the multiplex PCR reads in MiXCR, one entry per CDR3 protein. Here the sample spans approximately 690,000 distinct CDR3 sequences, more than 20% being singletons. Sequencing was performed on blood. The receptors originated from a man between 25 and 39 years old with Graves' ophthalmopathy.

J is TRBJ2-3 and V is TRBV6-1; TRBD1 matches 11 bases. This CDR3 spans 14 amino acids. Germline lookup yields CDR1 MNHNS and CDR2 SASEGT. The V gene end was trimmed by 4 bases and the J gene end by 6 bases; junction bases not matched to a gene: 3. The CDR3 loop is CASSVGQGADTQYF. The CDR3, as DNA: TGTGCCAGCAGTGTAGGACAGGGGGCGGATACGCAGTATTTT.

In this sample, this clonotype turned up a few times. The chain links TRBV4-2 to TRBJ2-7; 7 bases fit TRBD2. The CDR3 totals 16 residues. The germline CDR1 and CDR2 sequences are LGHNA and YNFKEQ. V was pared by 0 bases and J by 4 bases, with 9 bases of the junction left unmatched. DNA for the CDR3: TGTGCCAGCAGCCAAGATCTTGGTAGCGGGCTTTACGAGCAGTACTTC. This codes for CASSQDLGSGLYEQYF.

CDR3 DNA sequence: TGCAGTGCTAGAGCATCCCCTAGCGGCTCCTACAATGAGCAGTTCTTC. Translated: CSARASPSGSYNEQFF. The rearrangement joins TRBV20-1 to TRBJ2-1, with TRBD2 matching over 7 bases. There are 16 residues in the CDR3. J lost 0 bases, V lost 1 base, and 6 bases had no gene match. Germline V gene data show CDR1 as DFQATT and CDR2 as SNEGSKA (reference sequence).

This clonotype appeared many times. This chain joins TRBV3-1 and TRBJ1-4, with 8 bases identical to TRBD1. The CDR3 is made up of 16 amino acids. Germline lookup yields CDR1 LGHDT and CDR2 YNNKEL (reference sequence). The J segment lost 0 bases and the V segment lost 4 bases, leaving 4 bases of the junction unmatched. In nucleotides, the CDR3 is TGTGCCAGCAGCCGGGGACAGGTTGCAACTAATGAAAAACTGTTTTTT. This encodes CASSRGQVATNEKLFF.

In its sample, this clonotype was seen many times. The chain carries TRBV2 and TRBJ2-7; D tentatively reads TRBD1 or TRBD2 (5 bases each). Trimming left V 8 bases short and J 3 bases short, with 11 bases between. The CDR3 runs 12 residues. Looked up from germline, CDR1 is SNHLY and CDR2 is FYNNEI. CDR3 protein: CASGTAFYEQYF. DNA of the CDR3: TGTGCCAGCGGGACCGCCTTCTACGAGCAGTACTTC. Full variable domain (missing parts from reference TRBV2 and TRBJ2-7): EPEVTQTPSHQVTQMGQEVILRCVPISNHLYFYWYRQILGQKVEFLVSFYNNEISEKSEIFDDQFSVERPDGSNFTLKIRSTKLEDSAMYFCASGTAFYEQYFGPGTRLTVT.

The chain combines TRBV4-2 with TRBJ1-1; D gene ambiguous. This CDR3 is 14 amino acids long. V was cut by 0 bases and J by 8 bases, with 13 bases left in between. Germline-derived CDR1 and CDR2 are LGHNA and YNFKEQ. The CDR3 loop reads CASSQDLRAPEAFF. The CDR3 region has the DNA TGTGCCAGCAGCCAAGACCTCCGGGCCCCAGAAGCTTTCTTT.

V is TRBV6-1 and J is TRBJ1-2; 8 bases agree with TRBD1. Trimming removed 6 bases from V and 5 bases from J; junction bases left unmatched: 11. Germline-derived CDR1 and CDR2 are MNHNS and SASEGT. The CDR3 runs 15 residues. In DNA, the CDR3 is TGTGCCAGCAGCACTCCTCCGACAGGGGTTTATGGCTACACCTTC. This encodes CASSTPPTGVYGYTF.

The table lists this clonotype with a few counts. The rearrangement links TRBV6-1 to TRBJ1-4, with D unresolved. The CDR3 contains 13 residues. Germline loops: CDR1 MNHNS, CDR2 SASEGT. The V end was cut by 5 bases, the J end by 4 bases, with 8 bases between. CDR3 loop: CASSPSNNEKLFF. The CDR3 nucleotides are TGTGCCAGCAGTCCCTCGAATAATGAAAAACTGTTTTTT.

The sample holds a few counts of this clonotype. The chain has TRBV30 and TRBJ1-2; 8 nucleotides line up with TRBD1. The CDR3 runs to 15 residues. With 0 bases clipped from V and 6 bases from J, the junction kept 9 bases outside the gene matches. Germline assignment: CDR1 GTSNPN and CDR2 SVGIG (reference sequence). The CDR3 loop reads CAWSVLGQDYHGYTF. The CDR3 nucleotides read TGTGCCTGGAGTGTATTGGGACAGGATTACCATGGCTACACCTTC.

This clonotype was detected many times. The gene calls are TRBV20-1 and TRBJ1-2, with D tentatively TRBD1 (5 bases). This CDR3 has 15 residues. CDR1 is DFQATT and CDR2 is SNEGSKA in the germline V gene (reference sequence). Trimming pared 1 base from V and 0 bases from J, leaving 12 bases between. The CDR3: CSARATTETNYGYTF. The CDR3 DNA is TGCAGTGCTAGAGCTACGACAGAGACTAACTATGGCTACACCTTC.

This clonotype was picked up a small number of times. The chain has TRBV7-9 and TRBJ1-2, with D uncertain. V gave up 1 base and J gave up 0 bases, with 9 bases separating them. In germline, CDR1 is SEHNR, CDR2 FQNEAQ (reference sequence). The CDR3 sequence is 15 residues long. CDR3 in amino acids: CASSLDGIANYGYTF. The CDR3 bases are TGTGCCAGCAGCTTAGACGGCATAGCTAACTATGGCTACACCTTC.

The chain uses TRBV9 and TRBJ2-2, with 9 bases aligning to TRBD2. Germline CDR1 is SGDLS and CDR2 is YYNGEE. This CDR3 comprises 17 residues. The ends lost 4 bases at V and 7 bases at J; junction bases unmatched: 14. The CDR3 nucleotides read TGTGCCAGCAGCCCTACAGCCGCTAGCGGGATAGGCGGGGAGCTGTTTTTT. This gives the protein CASSPTAASGIGGELFF.

This chain joins TRBV6-2 or TRBV6-3 and TRBJ2-3; possibly TRBD1 for D (6 bases). Between the trimmed V and J ends, which lost 6 bases and 7 bases, there was a span of 20 bases. The germline gives CDR1 MNHEY, CDR2 SVGEGT. CDR3 length: 15 amino acids. The CDR3 nucleotides are TGTGCCAGCAGCCTCCGGGACATTCACACGAATACGCAGTATTTT. This sequence encodes CASSLRDIHTNTQYF.

This clonotype has a handful of counts. Here the CDR3 DNA reads TGTGCCAGCAGCCCTTTCCGTAGCGGGAGAACAGATACGCAGTATTTT. Translating gives CASSPFRSGRTDTQYF. This rearrangement joins TRBV5-6 to TRBJ2-3; 9 nucleotides align to TRBD2. There are 16 residues in the CDR3. The trim removed 4 bases at V and 3 bases at J, leaving 9 bases unmatched. Per germline, CDR1 SGHDT and CDR2 YYEEEE. Looking up the rest from reference TRBV5-6 and TRBJ2-3 gives the full variable domain: DAGVTQSPTHLIKTRGQQVTLRCSPKSGHDTVSWYQQALGQGPQFIFQYYEEEERQRGNFPDRFSGHQFPNYSSELNVNALLLGDSALYLCASSPFRSGRTDTQYFGPGTRLTVL.

This clonotype was observed once. Mismatch with germline at one junction end may stem from a read error. This chain uses TRBV4-2 with TRBJ2-5, with TRBD2 matching 10 bases. The CDR3 is made up of 16 amino acids. Looked up from germline, CDR1 is LGHNA and CDR2 is YNFKEQ. CDR3 nucleotide sequence: TGTGCCAGCAGCCAAGATGCTAGCGGGAGAACAGAGACCCAGCACTTC. Protein product: CASSQDASGRTETQHF.

The V call is TRBV2, the J call TRBJ2-3, with TRBD2 matching over 7 bases. Trimming at V came to 3 bases and at J to 0 bases, leaving 0 bases not matched to a gene. The CDR3 consists of 14 residues. Germline-derived CDR1 and CDR2 are SNHLY and FYNNEI. CDR3: CASSEGLSTDTQYF. The CDR3 DNA is TGTGCCAGCAGTGAGGGACTAAGCACAGATACGCAGTATTTT.

The table lists this clonotype with a few counts. The V and J genes are TRBV7-8 and TRBJ1-3; D is undetermined. The CDR3 consists of 14 residues. Between the trimmed V and J ends, which lost 5 bases and 0 bases, there was a span of 8 bases. Germline V CDR1 and CDR2: SGHVS, FQNEAQ. As DNA, the CDR3 is TGTGCCAGCAGCCCTCAGACCTCTGGAAACACCATATATTTT. This translates into CASSPQTSGNTIYF. The whole variable domain, remainder taken from reference TRBV7-8 and TRBJ1-3, is GAGVSQSPRYKVAKRGQDVALRCDPISGHVSLFWYQQALGQGPEFLTYFQNEAQLDKSGLPSDRFFAERPEGSVSTLKIQRTQQEDSAVYLCASSPQTSGNTIYFGEGSWLTVV.

The chain is built from TRBV29-1 and TRBJ2-3; D possibly corresponds to TRBD2 (5 bases). The CDR3 extends over 13 amino acids. Germline loops: CDR1 SQVTM, CDR2 ANQGSEA. Trimming left V 4 bases short and J 1 base short, with 9 bases between. CDR3 DNA: TGCAGCGTTGCTTTGCGGGGCACAGATACGCAGTATTTT. Translated, it gives CSVALRGTDTQYF.

This clonotype showed up many times. V is TRBV7-2 and J is TRBJ2-2; 15 bases map to TRBD2. The CDR3 contains 16 residues. J was trimmed by 8 bases and V by 5 bases; bases with no gene match: 6. Germline assignment: CDR1 SGHTA and CDR2 FQGNSA. The CDR3 DNA reads TGTGCCAGCAGCCGGGGACTAGCGGGAGGCAGAGGGGAGCTGTTTTTT. Translation: CASSRGLAGGRGELFF.

In its sample, this clonotype was seen many times. The chain recombines TRBV11-2 with TRBJ2-1; 14 bases are a match to TRBD2. With 6 bases clipped from V and 4 bases from J, the junction kept 2 bases outside the gene matches. Germline loops: CDR1 SGHAT, CDR2 FQNNGV. CDR3 length: 15 amino acids. The CDR3 DNA follows: TGTGCCAGCAGGACTAGCGGGAGGGGTTACAATGAGCAGTTCTTC. Translating it yields CASRTSGRGYNEQFF. Together with reference TRBV11-2 and TRBJ2-1, the CDR3 gives the full variable domain: EAGVAQSPRYKIIEKRQSVAFWCNPISGHATLYWYQQILGQGPKLLIQFQNNGVVDDSQLPKDRFSAERLKGVDSTLKIQPAKLEDSAVYLCASRTSGRGYNEQFFGPGTRLTVL.

A word on this clonotype: At one end the junction does not follow the germline gene, possibly because of a read error. This chain connects TRBV5-1 to TRBJ1-1, with 8 bases lining up with TRBD1. Germline V gene data show CDR1 as SGHRS and CDR2 as YFSETQ. This CDR3 is built from 13 residues. Written as DNA, the CDR3 is TGCACCAGCAGCCAGGGGGCTAACACTGAAGCTTTCTTT. Its translation: CTSSQGANTEAFF.

The gene calls are TRBV7-9 and TRBJ2-1, with D uncertain. Per the germline V gene, CDR1 is SEHNR and CDR2 is FQNEAQ (reference sequence). This CDR3 contains 15 residues. The ends were cut back, 0 bases at V and 0 bases at J, with 6 bases in the middle. The CDR3 nucleotides read TGTGCCAGCAGCTTAGCGGATAGCTCCTACAATGAGCAGTTCTTC. As protein: CASSLADSSYNEQFF.

Turning to this clonotype: This could be a read error, since a much larger clone is one nucleotide away. The chain is built from TRBV12-3 or TRBV12-4 and TRBJ1-1; weak D call: TRBD1 (6 bases). The V end was cut by 3 bases, the J end by 1 base, with 9 bases between. The length of the CDR3 is 14 residues. CDR3 sequence (DNA): TGTGCCAGCAGTTTGGGGACACCGAACACTGAAGCTTTCTTT. Translating gives CASSLGTPNTEAFF.

This clonotype was counted between two and nine times. V and J are TRBV30 and TRBJ2-3, with D perhaps TRBD1 or TRBD2 (5 bases each). CDR1 is GTSNPN, CDR2 SVGIG, per germline (reference sequence). The CDR3 extends over 14 amino acids. V was shortened by 0 bases and J by 1 base, with 8 bases between the two germline ends. The CDR3 sequence is CAWSVRGGTDTQYF. In DNA, the CDR3 is TGTGCCTGGAGTGTACGAGGGGGCACAGATACGCAGTATTTT.